The clone carrying this T cell receptor beta chain was detected once. In the source study's methods: By means of reference gene primer amplification, nucleated cell counts were estimated. The data were produced by immunoSEQ multiplex PCR, yet TCRdb's version contains in-frame clones alone and is incomplete. The V and J calls and clone size come from that table; D and trimming were worked out from the DNA. The sample contains about 300,000 clones, around 89% of which appear only once. Trimming left V 4 bases short and J 0 bases short, with 6 bases between. Germline V lookup: CDR1 LNHDA, CDR2 SQIVND (reference sequence). This CDR3 is 13 amino acids long. The data are from a study of blood T cell repertoires in COVID-19. Whole-study context: The samples span acute and convalescent COVID-19 from the United States, Italy and Spain. Sources were T cells, B-cell-depleted T cells, or PBMCs; the material itself was cDNA or gDNA.

The receptor was isolated from a man in his forties or fifties with acute or convalescent COVID-19. This sequence joins TRBV19 and TRBJ1-2, with a tentative D call TRBD1 (5 bases). Material: peripheral blood. CDR3 sequence: CASSTDTNYGYTF. CDR3 DNA sequence: TGTGCCAGTAGTACGGACACTAACTATGGCTACACCTTC.